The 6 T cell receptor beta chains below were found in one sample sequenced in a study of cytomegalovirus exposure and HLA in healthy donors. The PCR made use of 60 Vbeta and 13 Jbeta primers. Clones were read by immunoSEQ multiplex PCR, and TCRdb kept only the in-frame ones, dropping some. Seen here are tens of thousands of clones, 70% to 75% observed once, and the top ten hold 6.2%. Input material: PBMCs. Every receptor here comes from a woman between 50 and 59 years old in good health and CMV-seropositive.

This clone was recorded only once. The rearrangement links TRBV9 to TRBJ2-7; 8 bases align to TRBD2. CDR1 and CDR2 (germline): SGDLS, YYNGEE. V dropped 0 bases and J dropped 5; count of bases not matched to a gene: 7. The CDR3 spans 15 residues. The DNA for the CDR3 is TGTGCCAGCAGCGTAGCTACGGGCGGGAGGAACGAGCAGTACTTC. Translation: CASSVATGGRNEQYF.

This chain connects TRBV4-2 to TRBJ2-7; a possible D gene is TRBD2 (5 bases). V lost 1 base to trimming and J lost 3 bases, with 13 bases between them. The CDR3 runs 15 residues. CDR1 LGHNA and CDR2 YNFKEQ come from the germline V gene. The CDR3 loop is CASSQGGGSNYEQYF. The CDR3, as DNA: TGTGCCAGCAGCCAAGGTGGTGGGAGCAACTACGAGCAGTACTTC.

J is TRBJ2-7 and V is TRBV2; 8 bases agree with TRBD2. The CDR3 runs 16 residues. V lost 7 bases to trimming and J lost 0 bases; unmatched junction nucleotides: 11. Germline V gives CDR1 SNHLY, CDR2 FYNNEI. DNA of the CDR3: TGTGCCAGCACCGGAATAGCGGGAAGACACTCCTACGAGCAGTACTTC. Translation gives CASTGIAGRHSYEQYF. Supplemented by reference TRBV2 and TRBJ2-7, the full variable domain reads EPEVTQTPSHQVTQMGQEVILRCVPISNHLYFYWYRQILGQKVEFLVSFYNNEISEKSEIFDDQFSVERPDGSNFTLKIRSTKLEDSAMYFCASTGIAGRHSYEQYFGPGTRLTVT.

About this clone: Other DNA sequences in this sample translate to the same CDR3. The DNA of the CDR3 is TGTGCCAGCCGGGTAAGCTCCTACGAGCAGTACTTC. It yields the protein CASRVSSYEQYF. The genes are TRBV2 and TRBJ2-7; the D is unclear. Trimming pared 8 bases from V and 0 bases from J, leaving 8 bases between. Germline assignment: CDR1 SNHLY and CDR2 FYNNEI. The CDR3 runs 12 residues.

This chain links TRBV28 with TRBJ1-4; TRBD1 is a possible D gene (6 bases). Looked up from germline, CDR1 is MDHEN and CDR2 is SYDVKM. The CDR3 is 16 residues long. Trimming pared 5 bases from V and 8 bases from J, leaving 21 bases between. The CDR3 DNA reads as TGTGCCAGCAGTCCGGGGGGCGGGGTCGGTGGGGAAAAACTGTTTTTT. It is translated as CASSPGGGVGGEKLFF.

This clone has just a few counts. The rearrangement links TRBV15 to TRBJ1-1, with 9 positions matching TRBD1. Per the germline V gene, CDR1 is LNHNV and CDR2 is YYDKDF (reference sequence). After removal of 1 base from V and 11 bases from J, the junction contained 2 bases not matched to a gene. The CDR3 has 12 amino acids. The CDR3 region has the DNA TGTGCCACCAGCAGAGGGGACAGGGACGCTTTCTTT. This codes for CATSRGDRDAFF.